The clone carrying this T cell receptor beta chain was found once. What it recognizes is unknown. V lost 3 bases, J lost 8 bases, and 17 bases lay in between. CDR1 is SGHRS, CDR2 YFSETQ, per germline. The CDR3 has 14 amino acids. Expressed TCRB transcripts were sequenced because the isolated RNA had all been reverse transcribed beforehand. This table comes from immunoSEQ multiplex PCR, and its TCRdb copy is limited to in-frame clones, with some not included. The sample has roughly 290,000 clones; roughly 8% are singletons. The data belong to a study of beta chain features in type 1 diabetes. The overall study: Age, gender and cell yields were similar between patients and healthy donors.

General study findings and limits: Researchers could not determine here whether HLA type influences TCRB rearrangement.

This sequence was found in a woman under 30 in good health. The sample taken for sequencing was central memory CD4+ T cells from blood. The chain links TRBV5-1 to TRBJ1-1; tentative D call: TRBD1 (5 bases). The CDR3 loop reads CASSSTTGISEAFF. CDR3 bases: TGCGCCAGCAGCTCCACCACAGGCATTTCGGAAGCTTTCTTT.